Reported below is one TCR beta chain. These data are taken from a study of blood T cell repertoires in COVID-19. The table came from immunoSEQ multiplex PCR; TCRdb's copy has only in-frame clones and leaves some out. Of 310,000 or so clones listed, around 86% are singletons. The CDR3 is 11 amino acids. Per germline, CDR1 DFQATT and CDR2 SNEGSKA (reference sequence). The V gene lost 7 bases and the J gene lost 5 bases, with 11 bases spanning the gap. V and J are TRBV20-1 and TRBJ2-5, with D hard to call. This TCR was recovered from a woman between 50 and 59 years old with acute or convalescent COVID-19. Sequencing was performed on peripheral blood. This chain's CDR3 is CSGSYLETQYF. The CDR3 region has the DNA TGCAGTGGGAGCTACTTGGAGACCCAGTACTTC.